This is a list of T cell receptor beta chains from one sample in a study of blood T cell repertoires in COVID-19. The assay was immunoSEQ multiplex PCR, and TCRdb's table has in-frame clones only and misses some. The sample has more than 300,000 clones, approximately 89% seen once. The sequencing input was peripheral blood. The receptors here all came from a woman aged 25 to 39 with COVID-19, enrolled during active disease. Both conserved end residues are part of each CDR3. A D gene is named only where the DNA matches it firmly. Size is omitted from some rows. Given values are once, few, many or a class for expanded clones.

D gene	V gene	J gene	clone size	CDR3 DNA	CDR3 protein
.	TRBV12-3/TRBV12-4	TRBJ2-1	.	TGTGCCAGCACCTTGGGGGGGCCAGGTGAGCAGTTCTTC	CASTLGGPGEQFF
.	TRBV29-1	TRBJ2-7	.	TGCAGCGTGGGCCCCCGTGCCGGGGGCTACGAGCAGTACTTC	CSVGPRAGGYEQYF
.	TRBV24-1	TRBJ2-3	few	TGTGCCACCAGTGACAGGCCAGATACGCAGTATTTT	CATSDRPDTQYF
.	TRBV5-4	TRBJ1-6	.	TGTGCCAGCAGCTCTCAGGGGCGGAATTCACCCCTCCACTTT	CASSSQGRNSPLHF
.	TRBV11-2	TRBJ1-1	.	TGTGCCAGCAGCTTAAAACAAAACACTGAAGCTTTCTTT	CASSLKQNTEAFF
TRBD1	TRBV7-9	TRBJ2-1	.	TGTGCCAGCTCGCGGGGGACAGGGAGCGACAATGAGCAGTTCTTC	CASSRGTGSDNEQFF
.	TRBV28	TRBJ1-2	.	TGTGCCAGCCTCGTAGGCGGAGAGCCAGCCTATGGCTACACCTTC	CASLVGGEPAYGYTF
.	TRBV9	TRBJ2-2	few	TGTGCCAGCAGCGTAGCAGGGGGACTCCCCGGGGAGCTGTTTTTT	CASSVAGGLPGELFF
.	TRBV19	TRBJ2-5	.	TGTGCCAGTAGTATAGAGGGAGCGGAAGAGACCCAGTACTTC	CASSIEGAEETQYF
.	TRBV28	TRBJ1-2	.	TGTGCCAGCAGTTCCACAGCCCCTTATGGCTACACCTTC	CASSSTAPYGYTF
TRBD1	TRBV7-8	TRBJ2-2	.	TGTGCCAGCAGCTTAGATGCCGGCGGGACAGGGGGAATCGGGGAGCTGTTTTTT	CASSLDAGGTGGIGELFF
.	TRBV18	TRBJ2-7	.	TGTGCCAGCTCTCAGGAAGCTACGGAGCAGTACTTC	CASSQEATEQYF
.	TRBV4-1	TRBJ1-1	.	TGCGCCAGCAGCCATTCCACTGCCAGGGTGGACACTGAAGCTTTCTTT	CASSHSTARVDTEAFF
.	TRBV7-8	TRBJ2-2	.	TGTGCCAGCACCTTTGGGCTACGGGAATTAGCCGGGGAGCTGTTTTTT	CASTFGLRELAGELFF
TRBD1	TRBV28	TRBJ2-7	.	TGTGCCAGCAGTGCCGGGACAGAGTCCTACGAGCAGTACTTC	CASSAGTESYEQYF
TRBD1	TRBV19	TRBJ1-6	.	TGTGCCAGTACCCAACGTGGGACAGCATATAATTCACCCCTCCACTTT	CASTQRGTAYNSPLHF
.	TRBV6-5	TRBJ1-2	.	TGTGCCAGCAGGCGGAACTATGGCTACACCTTC	CASRRNYGYTF
.	TRBV15	TRBJ2-7	.	TGTGCCACCAGCTCCTGGCAGGGCGAGCAGTACTTC	CATSSWQGEQYF
.	TRBV29-1	TRBJ1-5	.	TGCAGCGCAGACCTGTACGGTCGGGGACAGCCCCAGCATTTT	CSADLYGRGQPQHF
.	TRBV13	TRBJ1-2	.	TGTGCCAGCAGCCAGGACAAAATTGGCTACACCTTC	CASSQDKIGYTF
TRBD1	TRBV7-6	TRBJ2-3	.	TGTGCCAGCAGCTTACCCGGGACAGGGGCAAGTGATACGCAGTATTTT	CASSLPGTGASDTQYF
.	TRBV5-5	TRBJ1-1	once	TGTGCCAGCACCTGGGGAGAGAACACTGAAGCTTTCTTT	CASTWGENTEAFF
TRBD2	TRBV5-4	TRBJ2-2	.	TGTGCCAGCACCCCGAATAGCGGGAGGGCCGACACCGGGGAGCTGTTTTTT	CASTPNSGRADTGELFF
.	TRBV30	TRBJ1-1	.	TGTGCCTGGAGAGGGGGGAACACTGAAGCTTTCTTT	CAWRGGNTEAFF
TRBD2	TRBV3-1/TRBV3-2	TRBJ2-7	few	TGTGCCAGCAGCCAAGATAGCGGGTCGCGGGAGCAGTACTTC	CASSQDSGSREQYF
TRBD2	TRBV28	TRBJ2-5	.	TGTGCCAGCAGTTCTAGGACTAGCGGGAGGTCCAGGGAGACCCAGTACTTC	CASSSRTSGRSRETQYF
.	TRBV5-6	TRBJ1-1	.	TGTGCCAGCAGCCGCGGCAGGGTCAACACTGAAGCTTTCTTT	CASSRGRVNTEAFF
.	TRBV19	TRBJ1-4	.	TGTGCCAGTAGTATCCCAGCGGATGCAACTAATGAAAAACTGTTTTTT	CASSIPADATNEKLFF
TRBD2	TRBV30	TRBJ2-7	.	TGTGCCTGGAGAGGATTCCATGCGGGAGCCGAGCAGTACTTC	CAWRGFHAGAEQYF
.	TRBV19	TRBJ2-7	.	TGTGCCAGTATGCACAGCGGTTACGAGCAGTACTTC	CASMHSGYEQYF
.	TRBV3-1/TRBV3-2	TRBJ1-3	.	TGTGCCAGCAAGCCCTTCTCTGGAAACACCATATATTTT	CASKPFSGNTIYF
.	TRBV11-2	TRBJ2-2	.	TGTGCCAGCAGCTTCGGAGGCGGGGAGCTGTTTTTT	CASSFGGGELFF
TRBD2	TRBV20-1	TRBJ2-5	.	TGCAGTGGCGGGAGGCTCGAGACCCAGTACTTC	CSGGRLETQYF
.	TRBV30	TRBJ2-3	.	TGTGCCGGACTGACAGGTCTTAGCACAGATACGCAGTATTTT	CAGLTGLSTDTQYF
.	TRBV3-1/TRBV3-2	TRBJ2-5	.	TGTGCCAGCAGCCTCGGGAGAGGGGAGCAAGAGACCCAGTACTTC	CASSLGRGEQETQYF
TRBD1	TRBV6-5	TRBJ2-5	once	TGTGCCAGCAGGTGGACAGGGGGGAGGGAGACCCAGTACTTC	CASRWTGGRETQYF
TRBD1	TRBV3-1/TRBV3-2	TRBJ1-5	.	TGTGCCAGCAGCCTAAGTGACAGGGTCAGTCAGCCCCAGCATTTT	CASSLSDRVSQPQHF
TRBD2	TRBV10-3	TRBJ2-1	.	TGTGCCACGAGGGGCGGGAGAAACGGCGGCGACAATGAGCAGTTCTTC	CATRGGRNGGDNEQFF
.	TRBV18	TRBJ2-7	.	TGTGCCAGCTCACCACCTTCAGGCTTGAGCTCCTACGAGCAGTACTTC	CASSPPSGLSSYEQYF
.	TRBV7-2	TRBJ2-7	.	TGTGCCAGCAGCTTAGCGGGGCCCTACGAGCAGTACTTC	CASSLAGPYEQYF